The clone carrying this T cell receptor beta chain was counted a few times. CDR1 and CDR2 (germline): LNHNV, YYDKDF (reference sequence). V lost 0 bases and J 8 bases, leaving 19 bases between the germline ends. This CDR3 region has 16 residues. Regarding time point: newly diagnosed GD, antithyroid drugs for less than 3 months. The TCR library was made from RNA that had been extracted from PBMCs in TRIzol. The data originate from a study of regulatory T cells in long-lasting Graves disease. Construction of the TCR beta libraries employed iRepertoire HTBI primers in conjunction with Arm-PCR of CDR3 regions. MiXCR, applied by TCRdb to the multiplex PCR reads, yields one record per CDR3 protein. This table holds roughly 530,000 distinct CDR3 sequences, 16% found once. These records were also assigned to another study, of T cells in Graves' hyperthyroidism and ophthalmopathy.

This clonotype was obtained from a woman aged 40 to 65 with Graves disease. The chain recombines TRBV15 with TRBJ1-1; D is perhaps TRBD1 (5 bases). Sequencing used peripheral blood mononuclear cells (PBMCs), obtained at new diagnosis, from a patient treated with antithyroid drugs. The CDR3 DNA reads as TGTGCCACCAGCAGAGATCGGCACCTCCCTGGGGACGAAGCTTTCTTT. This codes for CATSRDRHLPGDEAFF.